The next 20 T cell receptor beta chains were all read from a single sample in a study of T cells after yellow fever vaccination. TCRdb passed the 5' RACE reads through MiXCR, listing each CDR3 protein once. The table shows roughly 150,000 distinct CDR3 sequences, with 6.6% occurring only once. Sequenced material: CD4+ T cells sorted from PBMCs, taken 10 days after the yellow fever booster vaccination. These receptors were taken from a man in his thirties or forties who received the YFV17D yellow fever vaccine.

This clonotype has at least ten counts. This chain joins TRBV3-1 and TRBJ2-7; D possibly corresponds to TRBD1 (6 bases). This CDR3 spans 15 amino acids. Germline lookup yields CDR1 LGHDT and CDR2 YNNKEL (reference sequence). The ends were cut back, 1 base at V and 0 bases at J, with 10 bases in the middle. CDR3 nucleotides: TGTGCCAGCAGCCAAGCGGACAGACTCTCCTACGAGCAGTACTTC. Protein product: CASSQADRLSYEQYF.

This clonotype occurred many times. The J gene is TRBJ2-3, the V gene TRBV7-6; D unclear. Germline V gene lookup returns CDR1 SGHVS and CDR2 FNYEAQ. The V end lost 4 bases, the J end lost 0 bases, and 14 bases lay between the germline ends. The CDR3 covers 16 residues. The CDR3 loop is CASSSGPITSTDTQYF. In nucleotides, the CDR3 is TGTGCCAGCAGCTCCGGACCAATTACTAGCACAGATACGCAGTATTTT.

CDR3: CASGQSPYNEQFF. The DNA for the CDR3 is TGTGCCAGTGGACAGAGCCCCTACAATGAGCAGTTCTTC. The J gene is TRBJ2-1, the V gene TRBV6-2 or TRBV6-3, with a tentative D call TRBD1 (6 bases). Trimming pared 9 bases from V and 2 bases from J, leaving 11 bases between. This CDR3 has 13 amino acids. The germline gives CDR1 MNHEY, CDR2 SVGEGT.

The chain joins TRBV4-3 to TRBJ2-1; 9 positions agree with TRBD1. Germline V gene lookup returns CDR1 LGHNA and CDR2 YSLEER. J lost 16 bases, V lost 0 bases, and 10 bases had no gene match. This CDR3 comprises 14 residues. CDR3 sequence: CASSQEGDGTGYFF. DNA for the CDR3: TGCGCCAGCAGCCAAGAGGGGGACGGGACAGGGTATTTCTTC.

This clonotype was counted a few times. The gene calls are TRBV9 and TRBJ1-5, with TRBD1 as a possible D gene (6 bases). Per germline, CDR1 SGDLS and CDR2 YYNGEE. V lost 0 bases to trimming and J lost 7 bases, with 11 bases between them. This CDR3 has 14 residues. The DNA of the CDR3 is TGTGCCAGCAGCGTAGAGGGGGGAGGGCAGCCCCAGCATTTT. Amino acid sequence: CASSVEGGGQPQHF.

At least ten counts were recorded for this clonotype. The rearrangement uses TRBV15 and TRBJ2-1, with D uncertain. Germline CDR1 reads LNHNV; CDR2 reads YYDKDF (reference sequence). Trimming removed 0 bases from V and 12 bases from J, with 6 bases in between. CDR3 length equals 11 residues. CDR3 sequence (DNA): TGTGCCACCAGCAGAGAGGGAACGCAGTTCTTC. Protein sequence: CATSREGTQFF.

In its sample, this clonotype was seen many times. The chain has TRBV12-3 or TRBV12-4 and TRBJ2-5, with D tentatively TRBD1 (5 bases). This CDR3 contains 14 residues. Trimming pared 5 bases from V and 2 bases from J, leaving 12 bases between. CDR3 in DNA: TGTGCCAGCAGTCGCCAGGGTCGACAAGAGACCCAGTACTTC. Translated: CASSRQGRQETQYF.

This clonotype was seen many times. An end of the junction differs from the germline gene, which may be a read error. The CDR3 DNA reads TGTGCCAGCAGCTTGGTAGGGGACCGACCCGAATATTTAGATTTT. It codes for CASSLVGDRPEYLDF. The chain joins TRBV5-6 to TRBJ2-3; either TRBD1 or TRBD2 may fit D (5 bases each). Per the germline V gene, CDR1 is SGHDT and CDR2 is YYEEEE. This CDR3 is built from 15 residues. The complete variable domain, with remaining parts taken from reference TRBV5-6 and TRBJ2-3, reads DAGVTQSPTHLIKTRGQQVTLRCSPKSGHDTVSWYQQALGQGPQFIFQYYEEEERQRGNFPDRFSGHQFPNYSSELNVNALLLGDSALYLCASSLVGDRPEYLDFGPGTRLTVL.

This clonotype was seen ten or more times. The chain is built from TRBV7-9 and TRBJ2-7; unclear D gene. V lost 5 bases to trimming and J lost 4 bases, with 21 bases between them. This CDR3 is built from 16 residues. Per the germline V gene, CDR1 is SEHNR and CDR2 is FQNEAQ (reference sequence). CDR3 DNA sequence: TGTGCCAGCAGCACAACACTTGGCAGGAGCCCTTACGAGCAGTACTTC. As protein: CASSTTLGRSPYEQYF.

This clonotype was observed many times. This chain joins TRBV27 and TRBJ1-5; no definite D call. This CDR3 contains 13 residues. Trimming left V 3 bases short and J 10 bases short, with 13 bases between. Germline-derived CDR1 and CDR2 are MNHEY and SMNVEV (reference sequence). For the CDR3, the DNA is TGTGCCAGCAGTTTGGGCGGTATTAGCCCCCAGCATTTT. The encoded protein is CASSLGGISPQHF.

This clonotype was found many times. This sequence joins TRBV7-2 and TRBJ2-5; D gene uncertain. The CDR3 extends over 13 amino acids. The V gene's germline CDR1 is SGHTA and CDR2 FQGNSA. V was shortened by 1 base and J by 5 bases, with 8 bases between the two germline ends. The CDR3 here is CASSLGYTETQYF. DNA for the CDR3: TGTGCCAGCAGCTTAGGATATACGGAGACCCAGTACTTC.

This clonotype has only a few counts. The chain joins TRBV12-3 or TRBV12-4 to TRBJ2-3; D possibly uses TRBD1 or TRBD2 (6 bases each). The CDR3 covers 14 residues. V dropped 6 bases and J dropped 6 bases, with 16 bases sitting between them. For the CDR3, the DNA is TGTGCCAGCAGCGGGGGACATCCCACGGATACGCAGTATTTT. It yields the protein CASSGGHPTDTQYF.

This chain links TRBV11-2 with TRBJ2-7; D tentatively reads TRBD1 or TRBD2 (5 bases each). The CDR3 totals 16 residues. Germline CDR1 SGHAT, CDR2 FQNNGV. V was pared by 5 bases and J by 2 bases, with 19 bases between. The CDR3 region is CASSAIPGRRPYEQYF. As DNA, the CDR3 is TGTGCCAGCAGCGCCATTCCGGGACGGAGACCCTACGAGCAGTACTTC.

This clonotype was observed many times. The gene calls are TRBV6-1 and TRBJ2-3, with TRBD2 matching 10 bases. Trimming removed 6 bases from V and 2 bases from J; junction bases left unmatched: 8. The CDR3 is made up of 16 amino acids. The germline V gene encodes CDR1 MNHNS and CDR2 SASEGT. The CDR3: CASSKLAGKTTDTQYF. CDR3 bases: TGTGCCAGCAGCAAACTAGCGGGAAAGACCACAGATACGCAGTATTTT.

The chain is built from TRBV12-3 or TRBV12-4 and TRBJ2-1, with a weak D call TRBD2 (5 bases). CDR3 length: 13 amino acids. Between the trimmed V and J ends, which lost 3 bases and 7 bases, there was a span of 10 bases. This CDR3 is CASSLSEGNEQFF. DNA for the CDR3: TGTGCCAGCAGTTTGTCAGAGGGAAATGAGCAGTTCTTC.

Ten or more counts support this clonotype. The chain has TRBV6-1 and TRBJ1-1, with D uncertain. From germline, CDR1 is MNHNS and CDR2 SASEGT. CDR3 length: 14 amino acids. Deletions cut 2 bases from V and 1 base from J, with 8 bases between. The CDR3 protein is CASSELRSNTEAFF. The CDR3 DNA is TGTGCCAGCAGTGAATTGCGATCGAACACTGAAGCTTTCTTT.

At least ten counts were recorded for this clonotype. This chain links TRBV5-1 with TRBJ2-7, with D possibly TRBD2 on 5 matching bases. CDR1 and CDR2 from the germline V gene are SGHRS and YFSETQ. V lost 6 bases and J lost 1, with 14 bases in between. The CDR3 has 14 residues. CDR3 sequence: CASTTMPGSYEQYF. The CDR3 DNA sequence: TGCGCCAGCACCACCATGCCGGGGTCCTACGAGCAGTACTTC.

This clonotype was recorded at least ten times. This rearrangement joins TRBV25-1 to TRBJ2-5; 8 positions agree with TRBD1. CDR1 and CDR2 (germline): MGHDK, SYGVNS. CDR3 size: 14 residues. The V and J ends lost 3 bases and 4 bases, in that order; junction bases with no gene match: 4. The chain's CDR3 is CASSDSTGVETQYF. CDR3 nucleotides: TGTGCCAGCAGTGATTCGACAGGGGTAGAGACCCAGTACTTC. Full variable domain (outside the CDR3, taken from reference TRBV25-1 and TRBJ2-5): EADIYQTPRYLVIGTGKKITLECSQTMGHDKMYWYQQDPGMELHLIHYSYGVNSTEKGDLSSESTVSRIRTEHFPLTLESARPSHTSQYLCASSDSTGVETQYFGPGTRLLVL.

Worth noting for this clonotype: A much larger clone is a single base away; this may be a read error. CDR3 nucleotide sequence: TGTGCCAGCTCACCCCGGGACGGAGCATACGAGCAGCACTTC. It translates to CASSPRDGAYEQHF. The V and J genes are TRBV18 and TRBJ2-7; the D gene could be TRBD1 or TRBD2 (5 bases each). CDR3 length equals 14 residues. Germline CDR1 is KGHSH and CDR2 is LQKENI.

This clonotype has at least ten counts. The gene calls are TRBV7-9 and TRBJ2-1; D perhaps matches TRBD2 (5 bases). From germline, CDR1 is SEHNR and CDR2 FQNEAQ (reference sequence). Deletions cut 1 base from V and 0 bases from J, with 10 bases between. The CDR3 covers 16 residues. In DNA, the CDR3 is TGTGCCAGCAGCTTAGATCCTAGCCTCTCCTACAATGAGCAGTTCTTC. Residues: CASSLDPSLSYNEQFF. Looking up the rest from reference TRBV7-9 and TRBJ2-1 gives the full variable domain: DTGVSQNPRHKITKRGQNVTFRCDPISEHNRLYWYRQTLGQGPEFLTYFQNEAQLEKSRLLSDRFSAERPKGSFSTLEIQRTEQGDSAMYLCASSLDPSLSYNEQFFGPGTRLTVL.